The 30 T cell receptor beta chains below all came from one sample that was sequenced in a study of vaccination and CD4 T cells after COVID-19. Treatment meaning: roughly 11-day PBMC culture with coronavirus spike peptide pools or control peptides (ViraFEST assay). With the Oncomine TCR Beta short-read assay, DNA from cultured CD4+ T cells was sequenced. TCRdb re-called the PCR reads with MiXCR, one entry per CDR3 protein. The sample consists of 10,000 to 15,000 distinct CDR3 sequences, around 50% of them appearing once. Antigen specificity for these receptors is unknown. The sample comprised CD4+ T cells from blood, cultured in vitro. The receptor set was obtained from a human donor who had recovered from COVID-19.

This clonotype has only a few counts. The V call is TRBV12-1, the J call TRBJ1-5; the DNA was not used to check the table's D call, TRBD1. TRBV12-1 represents a pseudogene. The CDR3 covers 15 residues. CDR3: CASTWIRGKDQPQHF. The CDR3 DNA sequence: TGTGCCAGCACCTGGATCAGGGGAAAGGATCAGCCCCAGCATTTT.

This clonotype came up a few times. The rearrangement uses TRBV7-2 and TRBJ1-6; D remains unclear. Germline CDR1 reads SGHTA; CDR2 reads FQGNSA. The V end was cut by 1 base, the J end by 6 bases, with 4 bases between. The CDR3 contains 13 residues. For the CDR3, the DNA is TGTGCCAGCAGCTTAGGGGTTAATTCACCCCTCCACTTT. It codes for CASSLGVNSPLHF.

The J gene is TRBJ1-5, the V gene TRBV29-1; 8 positions match TRBD1. The CDR3 length is 13 residues. Germline trimming cut 4 bases from V and 4 bases from J; bases unmatched to any gene: 3. The germline V gene has CDR1 SQVTM and CDR2 ANQGSEA. The CDR3: CSVGQGANQPQHF. The CDR3 bases are TGCAGCGTTGGTCAGGGGGCAAATCAGCCCCAGCATTTT.

This sequence joins TRBV28 and TRBJ1-1; TRBD1 matches 7 bases. The germline V gene encodes CDR1 MDHEN and CDR2 SYDVKM. J was trimmed by 11 bases and V by 6 bases; bases with no gene match: 9. CDR3 length equals 12 residues. The chain's CDR3 is CASSPTGRVAFF. DNA of the CDR3: TGTGCCAGCAGCCCGACAGGGAGGGTCGCTTTCTTT.

This chain links TRBV19 with TRBJ1-2, with D unresolved. The V end was cut by 4 bases, the J end by 4 bases, with 10 bases between. Germline V gene lookup returns CDR1 LNHDA and CDR2 SQIVND (reference sequence). This CDR3 spans 13 amino acids. Here the CDR3 DNA reads TGTGCCAGTAGTAGGTCCAGGAGCTATGGCTACACCTTC. Its protein is CASSRSRSYGYTF.

The DNA of the CDR3 is TGTGCCAGTAGTATAGATCGGGCTCAGCCCCAGCATTTT. The encoded protein is CASSIDRAQPQHF. The chain uses TRBV19 and TRBJ1-5; D is unclear. The length of the CDR3 is 13 residues. Germline V CDR1 and CDR2: LNHDA, SQIVND (reference sequence). V lost 0 bases and J lost 6, with 6 bases in between.

CDR3 nucleotide sequence: TGTGCCAGCTCCCGGACAGGGCTTAACTATGGCTACACCTTC. This encodes CASSRTGLNYGYTF. The chain links TRBV6-2 or TRBV6-3 to TRBJ1-2, with 8 bases matching TRBD1. The germline gives CDR1 MNHEY, CDR2 SVGEGT. V was clipped by 8 bases and J by 1 base; unmatched bases: 6. The CDR3 contains 14 residues.

The rearrangement uses TRBV7-2 and TRBJ2-3; D is unresolved. Trimming removed 1 base from V and 0 bases from J, with 8 bases in between. This CDR3 is built from 15 residues. Germline V gene sequence: CDR1 SGHTA, CDR2 FQGNSA. The CDR3 protein is CASSLGPSSTDTQYF. The CDR3 DNA reads TGTGCCAGCAGCTTAGGTCCCTCTAGCACAGATACGCAGTATTTT.

This chain joins TRBV30 and TRBJ2-3; 7 bases are a match to TRBD2. V lost 3 bases to trimming and J lost 4 bases; unmatched junction nucleotides: 7. CDR1 and CDR2 from the germline V gene are GTSNPN and SVGIG (reference sequence). The CDR3 covers 14 residues. CDR3 loop: CAWRLSGVSDTQYF. Written as DNA, the CDR3 is TGTGCCTGGAGATTGAGCGGGGTTTCAGATACGCAGTATTTT.

This chain connects TRBV4-1 to TRBJ2-2; D is ambiguous. V lost 4 bases to trimming and J lost 7 bases, with 19 bases between them. CDR1 and CDR2 from the germline V gene are MGHRA and YSYEKL. The CDR3 is 16 amino acids. The CDR3 DNA reads TGCGCCAGCAGCCGGTTAGTTGGCAGGCGGCTCGGGGAGCTGTTTTTT. Translated, it gives CASSRLVGRRLGELFF.

This clonotype was observed a few times. This chain links TRBV30 with TRBJ2-7; 7 nucleotides agree with TRBD1. This CDR3 spans 11 amino acids. Germline-derived CDR1 and CDR2 are GTSNPN and SVGIG (reference sequence). V shed 2 bases, J shed 7 bases, and the junction held 2 bases outside the gene matches. CDR3: CAWSTGEEQYF. The CDR3 DNA reads TGTGCCTGGAGTACAGGGGAGGAGCAGTACTTC.

This clonotype was picked up one time. The chain couples TRBV27 to TRBJ1-6; 7 bases match TRBD1. V lost 6 bases, J lost 5 bases, and 13 bases stayed unmatched. This CDR3 spans 17 amino acids. Per germline, CDR1 MNHEY and CDR2 SMNVEV (reference sequence). In DNA, the CDR3 is TGTGCCAGCAGGTACACTAGGGGGCGCGCCCATAATTCACCCCTCCACTTT. Protein: CASRYTRGRAHNSPLHF.

Here the CDR3 reads CASSKVGGLEETQYF. The CDR3 region has the DNA TGTGCCAGCAGCAAAGTTGGGGGGTTGGAAGAGACCCAGTACTTC. The chain has TRBV21-1 and TRBJ2-5; TRBD1 reflects the table's D call only, with no check against the DNA. TRBV21-1 is listed as a pseudogene. This CDR3 has 15 residues.

The chain links TRBV18 to TRBJ2-7; TRBD1 matches 7 bases. Germline values: CDR1 KGHSH, CDR2 LQKENI. This CDR3 is built from 15 residues. With V trimmed by 1 base and J by 2 bases, 5 bases remained unmatched. CDR3 amino acids: CASSPRTGRPYEQYF. The CDR3 bases are TGTGCCAGCTCACCACGGACAGGTCGCCCCTACGAGCAGTACTTC.

This clonotype was recorded a few times. The J gene is TRBJ2-5, the V gene TRBV19; D perhaps matches TRBD1 (6 bases). The V gene's germline CDR1 is LNHDA and CDR2 SQIVND (reference sequence). CDR3 size: 14 residues. V lost 6 bases and J lost 7, with 18 bases in between. In DNA, the CDR3 is TGTGCCAGTAGCTACGACAGGCTAACCGGGACCCAGTACTTC. Its translation is CASSYDRLTGTQYF.

The chain is built from TRBV10-2 and TRBJ2-6; 8 bases line up with TRBD2. The CDR3 runs to 18 residues. V gave up 5 bases and J gave up 0 bases; unmatched junction bases: 9. Germline V gives CDR1 WSHSY, CDR2 SAAADI. CDR3 loop: CASSPGGGFYSGANVLTF. CDR3 DNA: TGCGCCAGCAGTCCGGGGGGGGGCTTTTACTCTGGGGCCAACGTCCTGACTTTC.

The J gene is TRBJ2-3, the V gene TRBV20-1, with 7 positions matching TRBD1. CDR3 length equals 15 residues. Germline assignment: CDR1 DFQATT and CDR2 SNEGSKA (reference sequence). Trimming took 5 bases from V and 0 from J; bases not matched to a gene: 8. The CDR3 is CSASRGYGSTDTQYF. CDR3 DNA: TGCAGTGCTTCCAGGGGGTATGGTAGCACAGATACGCAGTATTTT.

This chain uses TRBV6-1 with TRBJ1-1; 10 nucleotides match TRBD1. The junction had 4 bases not matched to a gene; V was cut back by 3 bases and J by 6 bases. Per the germline V gene, CDR1 is MNHNS and CDR2 is SASEGT. The CDR3 length is 14 residues. The CDR3 DNA sequence: TGTGCCAGCAGTGACCGACAGGGGGCGGCTGAAGCTTTCTTT. Its protein is CASSDRQGAAEAFF.

The genes are TRBV6-1 and TRBJ1-2; maybe TRBD1 (6 bases). Germline lookup yields CDR1 MNHNS and CDR2 SASEGT. V lost 3 bases, J lost 7 bases, and 18 bases lay in between. The CDR3 length is 15 residues. Here the CDR3 reads CASSEGAWGAAGYTF. The CDR3 DNA reads as TGTGCCAGCAGTGAGGGGGCATGGGGGGCGGCTGGCTACACCTTC.

The chain joins TRBV29-1 to TRBJ1-1, with D perhaps TRBD1 (5 bases). The CDR3 spans 11 residues. The ends were cut back, 3 bases at V and 8 bases at J, with 10 bases in the middle. Looked up from germline, CDR1 is SQVTM and CDR2 is ANQGSEA. CDR3 sequence: CSVDTGGEAFF. In DNA, the CDR3 is TGCAGCGTTGATACAGGCGGGGAAGCTTTCTTT. The full variable domain, with the rest looked up from reference TRBV29-1 and TRBJ1-1, is SAVISQKPSRDICQRGTSLTIQCQVDSQVTMMFWYRQQPGQSLTLIATANQGSEATYESGFVIDKFPISRPNLTFSTLTVSNMSPEDSSIYLCSVDTGGEAFFGQGTRLTVV.

The rearrangement joins TRBV5-4 to TRBJ1-2; D not resolved. The CDR3 is made up of 14 amino acids. Trimming took off 0 bases at V and 0 bases at J, with 6 bases between the two ends. Looked up from germline, CDR1 is SGHNT and CDR2 is YYREEE (reference sequence). CDR3 bases: TGTGCCAGCAGCTTGGCACAGACTAACTATGGCTACACCTTC. It yields the protein CASSLAQTNYGYTF.

This chain links TRBV2 with TRBJ1-1; no reliable D call. The CDR3 has 14 amino acids. Per germline, CDR1 SNHLY and CDR2 FYNNEI. Trimming removed 10 bases at V and 2 bases at J, with 17 bases between. For the CDR3, the DNA is TGTGCCACGAAACCTGGGAAACTCAACACTGAAGCTTTCTTT. Residues: CATKPGKLNTEAFF.

This clonotype was counted between two and nine times. V usage is TRBV20-1 and J usage is TRBJ2-3; 11 bases agree with TRBD2. Germline V gene lookup returns CDR1 DFQATT and CDR2 SNEGSKA (reference sequence). Unmatched junction bases numbered 11, after V lost 1 base and J lost 8 bases. The CDR3 runs to 16 residues. In nucleotides, the CDR3 is TGCAGTGCTAGAGCGACTAGCGGGGCCCTGGGGGGTACGCAGTATTTT. Translating it yields CSARATSGALGGTQYF.

V is TRBV7-2 and J is TRBJ1-2; possibly TRBD1 for D (5 bases). Germline values: CDR1 SGHTA, CDR2 FQGNSA. The CDR3 consists of 15 residues. Trimming pared 0 bases from V and 4 bases from J, leaving 12 bases between. The CDR3 loop is CASSLAQVPSYGYTF. The CDR3 region has the DNA TGTGCCAGCAGCTTAGCACAGGTTCCGTCCTATGGCTACACCTTC. Full variable domain (missing parts from reference TRBV7-2 and TRBJ1-2): GAGVSQSPSNKVTEKGKDVELRCDPISGHTALYWYRQSLGQGLEFLIYFQGNSAPDKSGLPSDRFSAERTGGSVSTLTIQRTQQEDSAVYLCASSLAQVPSYGYTFGSGTRLTVV.

This clonotype has just one count. The V and J genes are TRBV4-1 and TRBJ2-1, with D perhaps TRBD2 (5 bases). There are 15 residues in the CDR3. V dropped 4 bases and J dropped 7 bases, with 17 bases sitting between them. The germline CDR1 and CDR2 sequences are MGHRA and YSYEKL. CDR3 residues: CASSPTRITGNEQFF. In nucleotides, the CDR3 is TGCGCCAGCAGCCCGACCCGGATTACGGGGAATGAGCAGTTCTTC.

V is TRBV19 and J is TRBJ1-2; D is ambiguous. The CDR3 runs to 14 residues. CDR1 is LNHDA and CDR2 is SQIVND in the germline V gene (reference sequence). The V and J ends lost 5 bases and 3 bases respectively, with 13 bases between them. DNA for the CDR3: TGTGCCAGTAGTGGAGTAGGGTTTTACTATGGCTACACCTTC. Residues: CASSGVGFYYGYTF.

This clonotype has just one count. The chain is built from TRBV12-3 or TRBV12-4 and TRBJ1-2, with D maybe TRBD1 (5 bases). Trimming took off 5 bases at V and 8 bases at J, with 18 bases between the two ends. The length of the CDR3 is 14 residues. Written as DNA, the CDR3 is TGTGCCAGCAGTCCTAACAACCCAGGGTCCGGCTACACCTTC. Protein product: CASSPNNPGSGYTF.

V usage is TRBV12-3 or TRBV12-4 and J usage is TRBJ1-2; D ambiguous. The CDR3 length is 12 residues. Trimming pared 7 bases from V and 7 bases from J, leaving 13 bases between. The CDR3 loop reads CASTLGPGGYTF. The CDR3 DNA is TGTGCCAGCACCTTAGGACCGGGTGGCTACACCTTC.

CDR3 in DNA: TGTGCCAGCAGCTTAATCGGCTCGGGCTACACCTTC. This translates into CASSLIGSGYTF. This chain connects TRBV5-4 to TRBJ1-2; D remains ambiguous. The CDR3 spans 12 residues. V was pared by 2 bases and J by 8 bases, with 10 bases between. The germline V gene encodes CDR1 SGHNT and CDR2 YYREEE (reference sequence). The entire variable domain, with the rest obtained from reference TRBV5-4 and TRBJ1-2, is as follows: ETGVTQSPTHLIKTRGQQVTLRCSSQSGHNTVSWYQQALGQGPQFIFQYYREEENGRGNFPPRFSGLQFPNYSSELNVNALELDDSALYLCASSLIGSGYTFGSGTRLTVV.

The rearrangement uses TRBV6-1 and TRBJ2-2; no definite D call. Between the trimmed V and J ends, which lost 6 bases and 8 bases, there was a span of 28 bases. The CDR3 is 18 residues long. Germline loops: CDR1 MNHNS, CDR2 SASEGT. The CDR3 sequence is CASRTGGVTRNFRGELFF. In nucleotides, the CDR3 is TGTGCCAGCAGAACGGGTGGCGTGACTCGGAACTTTCGGGGGGAGCTGTTTTTT.